This T cell receptor (beta chain) was found in a study of vaccination and CD4 T cells after COVID-19. Details on this clonotype: Its cognate antigen is unknown.

Cultured CD4+ T cell DNA was sequenced using the Oncomine TCR Beta short-read assay. Genomic DNA extraction was carried out from cultured CD4+ T cells. One entry per CDR3 protein, called by TCRdb with MiXCR from the PCR reads. Of about 16,000 distinct CDR3 sequences listed, around half are singletons. Study-level findings and limits: Spike mono-reactivity was the property of 304 of 307 vaccine-specific clones in convalescent patients.

The CDR3 loop spans 13 amino acids. The V and J ends lost 0 bases and 9 bases respectively, with 6 bases between them. The germline V gene has CDR1 SGHTA and CDR2 FQGTGA. The treatment was: roughly ten-day PBMC culture with coronavirus spike peptide pools or control peptides (ViraFEST assay). CD4+ T cells were isolated by negative selection after approximately eleven days of culture. This rearrangement joins TRBV7-3 to TRBJ1-6; D is unclear. The sample was CD4+ T cells from blood, cultured in vitro, taken before SARS-CoV-2 vaccination. The TCR originated in a human donor who had recovered from COVID-19. The CDR3 nucleotides are TGTGCCAGCAGCTTAACATGGGGTTCACCCCTCCACTTT. Its translation: CASSLTWGSPLHF.